A single sample is the source of the 14 T cell receptor beta chains below, sequenced in a study of blood T cell repertoires in COVID-19. TCRdb keeps only in-frame clones here, not all; method: immunoSEQ multiplex PCR. Here the sample spans hundreds of thousands of clones, about nine tenths being singletons. Source material: peripheral blood. The receptors come from a woman under 40 with active or convalescent COVID-19.

V is TRBV2 and J is TRBJ1-2, with TRBD1 as a possible D gene (5 bases). Trimming took 4 bases from V and 3 from J, leaving 9 bases between them. Germline V gives CDR1 SNHLY, CDR2 FYNNEI. This CDR3 spans 13 amino acids. The CDR3 loop reads CASSVLGDYGYTF. CDR3 DNA sequence: TGTGCCAGCAGTGTCCTAGGGGACTATGGCTACACCTTC.

This chain uses TRBV7-8 with TRBJ1-2; weak D call: TRBD1 (5 bases). This CDR3 has 14 amino acids. Per germline, CDR1 SGHVS and CDR2 FQNEAQ. Trimming stripped 1 base from V and 4 bases from J, with 10 bases between. The CDR3 coding sequence is TGTGCCAGCAGCTTAGAGTGGGGCAGCTATGGCTACACCTTC. Its translation: CASSLEWGSYGYTF.

This clone occurred once. This chain joins TRBV3-1 (or the pseudogene TRBV3-2) and TRBJ2-7; the D gene is possibly TRBD1 (6 bases). This CDR3 region has 14 residues. CDR1 is LGHDT, CDR2 YNNKEL, per germline (reference sequence). V was clipped by 5 bases and J by 2 bases, with 13 bases between them. This CDR3 reads CASSSPGHPYEQYF. CDR3 DNA sequence: TGTGCCAGCAGCTCTCCGGGACACCCCTACGAGCAGTACTTC.

As DNA, the CDR3 is TGTGCCAGCAGCCAACCGGCTAGCATCGGGGAGCTGTTTTTT. Protein sequence: CASSQPASIGELFF. The genes are TRBV3-1 (or the pseudogene TRBV3-2) and TRBJ2-2; D is perhaps TRBD2 (5 bases). Trimming left V 2 bases short and J 7 bases short, with 11 bases between. In germline, CDR1 is LGHDT, CDR2 YNNKEL (reference sequence). CDR3 length equals 14 residues.

The CDR3 sequence: CSVAREGHPVYGYTF. The CDR3 DNA follows: TGCAGCGTTGCAAGGGAAGGACACCCAGTTTATGGCTACACCTTC. The chain carries TRBV29-1 and TRBJ1-2; perhaps TRBD1 as D (5 bases). With 4 bases removed from V and 5 bases from J, the gap between germline ends came to 20 bases. CDR3 length: 15 amino acids. The germline CDR1 and CDR2 sequences are SQVTM and ANQGSEA. The whole variable domain, filled in from reference TRBV29-1 and TRBJ1-2, reads SAVISQKPSRDICQRGTSLTIQCQVDSQVTMMFWYRQQPGQSLTLIATANQGSEATYESGFVIDKFPISRPNLTFSTLTVSNMSPEDSSIYLCSVAREGHPVYGYTFGSGTRLTVV.

This CDR3 reads CASSFSTGGDGYTF. Here the CDR3 DNA reads TGTGCCAGCAGTTTTTCGACAGGGGGCGATGGCTACACCTTC. This chain connects TRBV27 to TRBJ1-2; TRBD1 agrees at 10 bases. The CDR3 contains 14 residues. Looked up from germline, CDR1 is MNHEY and CDR2 is SMNVEV (reference sequence). Unmatched junction bases numbered 4, after V lost 3 bases and J lost 6 bases.

V and J are TRBV30 and TRBJ2-3; 10 bases agree with TRBD2. Trimming took 2 bases from V and 9 from J; bases not matched to a gene: 11. The CDR3 has 15 residues. The germline V gene encodes CDR1 GTSNPN and CDR2 SVGIG (reference sequence). This CDR3 is CAWSTPGLAFDTQYF. The CDR3 DNA is TGTGCCTGGAGTACTCCGGGACTAGCGTTCGACACGCAGTATTTT.

Details on this clone: In the same sample, other DNA sequences code for this CDR3. The chain links TRBV6-5 to TRBJ1-5; D is ambiguous. The V gene's germline CDR1 is MNHEY and CDR2 SVGAGI. V lost 5 bases and J 2 bases, leaving 7 bases between the germline ends. This CDR3 is built from 13 residues. The CDR3 loop reads CASSTEGNQPQHF. The CDR3 nucleotides are TGTGCCAGCAGTACCGAGGGCAATCAGCCCCAGCATTTT.

In this sample, this clone turned up a few times. The chain has TRBV27 and TRBJ2-1; 7 bases line up with TRBD1. The CDR3 sequence is 14 residues long. V lost 5 bases and J lost 3; bases outside the gene matches: 4. Per the germline V gene, CDR1 is MNHEY and CDR2 is SMNVEV (reference sequence). The DNA for the CDR3 is TGTGCCAGCAGTGAAAACAGGGGCTACAATGAGCAGTTCTTC. As protein: CASSENRGYNEQFF.

This clone was seen a single time. The J gene is TRBJ1-1, the V gene TRBV30; tentative D call: TRBD1 (5 bases). Germline CDR1 and CDR2: GTSNPN and SVGIG (reference sequence). This CDR3 is built from 15 residues. V gave up 0 bases and J gave up 0 bases, with 11 bases separating them. CDR3 amino acids: CAWSVLPGMNTEAFF. The DNA of the CDR3 is TGTGCCTGGAGTGTCCTTCCAGGGATGAACACTGAAGCTTTCTTT.

The V gene is TRBV9, the J gene TRBJ1-1; D is undetermined. V gave up 0 bases and J gave up 1 base, with 7 bases separating them. The CDR3 runs 14 residues. The germline gives CDR1 SGDLS, CDR2 YYNGEE. The CDR3 DNA is TGTGCCAGCAGCGTAGGCGGCAAGAACACTGAAGCTTTCTTT. Protein: CASSVGGKNTEAFF.

This clone was detected only a few times. V and J are TRBV18 and TRBJ2-7; 7 nucleotides align to TRBD1. After removal of 3 bases from V and 2 bases from J, the junction contained 7 bases not matched to a gene. The CDR3 is 15 amino acids. CDR1 is KGHSH and CDR2 is LQKENI in the germline V gene. The CDR3 coding sequence is TGTGCCAGCTCACCCCCGGACAGGTTTCCCTACGAGCAGTACTTC. This gives the protein CASSPPDRFPYEQYF.

This chain connects TRBV18 to TRBJ1-1; D remains unclear. The CDR3 has 14 residues. Per germline, CDR1 KGHSH and CDR2 LQKENI. V lost 3 bases to trimming and J lost 1 base, with 9 bases between them. The CDR3 bases are TGTGCCAGCTCACCTTTGCGGGAGAACACTGAAGCTTTCTTT. Translation: CASSPLRENTEAFF.

V and J are TRBV27 and TRBJ2-1; 9 bases match TRBD1. The CDR3 totals 16 residues. The trim removed 5 bases at V and 9 bases at J, leaving 14 bases unmatched. Germline CDR1 and CDR2: MNHEY and SMNVEV (reference sequence). This CDR3 is CASSLHSTGQGGEQFF. The CDR3 DNA reads TGTGCCAGCAGTCTACACAGCACGGGACAGGGCGGTGAGCAGTTCTTC.